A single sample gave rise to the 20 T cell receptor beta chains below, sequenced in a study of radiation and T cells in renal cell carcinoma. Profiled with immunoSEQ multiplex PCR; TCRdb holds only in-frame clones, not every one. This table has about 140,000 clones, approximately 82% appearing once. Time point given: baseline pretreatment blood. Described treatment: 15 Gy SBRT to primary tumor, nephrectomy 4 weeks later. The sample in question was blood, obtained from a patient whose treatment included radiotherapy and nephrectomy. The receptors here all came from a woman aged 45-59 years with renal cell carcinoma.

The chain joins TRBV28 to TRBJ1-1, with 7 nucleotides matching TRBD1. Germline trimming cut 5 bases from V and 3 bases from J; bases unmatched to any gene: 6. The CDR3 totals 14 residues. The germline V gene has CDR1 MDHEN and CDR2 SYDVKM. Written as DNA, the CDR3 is TGTGCCAGCAGTCCCCCGGGACAGTACACTGAAGCTTTCTTT. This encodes CASSPPGQYTEAFF. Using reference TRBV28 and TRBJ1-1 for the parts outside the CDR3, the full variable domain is DVKVTQSSRYLVKRTGEKVFLECVQDMDHENMFWYRQDPGLGLRLIYFSYDVKMKEKGDIPEGYSVSREKKERFSLILESASTNQTSMYLCASSPPGQYTEAFFGQGTRLTVV.

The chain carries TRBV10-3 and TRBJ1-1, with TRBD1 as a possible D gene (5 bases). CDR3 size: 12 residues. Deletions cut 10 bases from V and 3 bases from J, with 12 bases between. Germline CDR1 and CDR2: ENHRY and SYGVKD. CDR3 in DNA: TGTGCCACCGGGGCTTTGGACACTGAAGCTTTCTTT. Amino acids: CATGALDTEAFF.

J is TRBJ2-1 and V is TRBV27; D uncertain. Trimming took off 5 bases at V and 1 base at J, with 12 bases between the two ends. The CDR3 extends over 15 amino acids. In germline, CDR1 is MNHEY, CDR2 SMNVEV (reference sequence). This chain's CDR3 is CASSPLTKSYNEQFF. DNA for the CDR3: TGTGCCAGCAGTCCATTGACCAAATCCTACAATGAGCAGTTCTTC.

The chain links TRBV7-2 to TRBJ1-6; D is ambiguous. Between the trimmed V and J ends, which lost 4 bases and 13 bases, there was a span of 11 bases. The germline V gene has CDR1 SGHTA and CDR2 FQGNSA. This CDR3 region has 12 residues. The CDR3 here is CASSSDLGPLHF. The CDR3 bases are TGTGCCAGCAGCTCCGACCTGGGGCCCCTCCACTTT.

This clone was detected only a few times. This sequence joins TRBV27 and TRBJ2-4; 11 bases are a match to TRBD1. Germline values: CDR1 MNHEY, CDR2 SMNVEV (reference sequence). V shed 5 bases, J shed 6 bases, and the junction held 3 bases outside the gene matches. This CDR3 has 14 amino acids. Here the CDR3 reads CASSIGTGGNIQYF. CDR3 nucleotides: TGTGCCAGCAGTATTGGGACAGGGGGAAACATTCAGTACTTC.

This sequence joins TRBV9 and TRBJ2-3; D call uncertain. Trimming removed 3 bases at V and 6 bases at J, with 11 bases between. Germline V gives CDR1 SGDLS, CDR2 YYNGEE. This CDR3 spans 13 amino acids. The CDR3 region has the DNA TGTGCCAGCAGCGCCGTGTCAGTGGATACGCAGTATTTT. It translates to CASSAVSVDTQYF. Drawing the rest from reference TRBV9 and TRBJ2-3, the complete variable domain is DSGVTQTPKHLITATGQRVTLRCSPRSGDLSVYWYQQSLDQGLQFLIQYYNGEERAKGNILERFSAQQFPDLHSELNLSSLELGDSALYFCASSAVSVDTQYFGPGTRLTVL.

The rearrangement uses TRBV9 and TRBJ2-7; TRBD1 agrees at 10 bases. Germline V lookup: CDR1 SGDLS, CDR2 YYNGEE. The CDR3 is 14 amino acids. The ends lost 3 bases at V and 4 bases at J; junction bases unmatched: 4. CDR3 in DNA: TGTGCCAGCAGCGGAGGGACAGGGGAATACGAGCAGTACTTC. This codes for CASSGGTGEYEQYF.

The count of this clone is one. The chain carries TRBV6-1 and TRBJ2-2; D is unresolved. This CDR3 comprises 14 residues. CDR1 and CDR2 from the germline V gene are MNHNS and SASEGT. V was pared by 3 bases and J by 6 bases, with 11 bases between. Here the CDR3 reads CASSEERSSGELFF. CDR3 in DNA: TGTGCCAGCAGTGAGGAACGGAGCTCCGGGGAGCTGTTTTTT.

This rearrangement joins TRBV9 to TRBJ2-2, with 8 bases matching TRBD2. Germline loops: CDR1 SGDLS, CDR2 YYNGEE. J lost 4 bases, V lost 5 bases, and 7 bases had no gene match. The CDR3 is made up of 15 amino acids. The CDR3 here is CASSEIAGPTGELFF. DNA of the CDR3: TGTGCCAGCAGTGAGATAGCGGGACCCACCGGGGAGCTGTTTTTT.

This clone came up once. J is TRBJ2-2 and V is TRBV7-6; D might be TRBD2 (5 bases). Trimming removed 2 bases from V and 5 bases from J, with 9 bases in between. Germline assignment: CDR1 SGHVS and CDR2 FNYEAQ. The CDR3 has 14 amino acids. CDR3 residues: CASSLTSGTGELFF. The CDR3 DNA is TGTGCCAGCAGCTTAACGTCGGGGACCGGGGAGCTGTTTTTT.

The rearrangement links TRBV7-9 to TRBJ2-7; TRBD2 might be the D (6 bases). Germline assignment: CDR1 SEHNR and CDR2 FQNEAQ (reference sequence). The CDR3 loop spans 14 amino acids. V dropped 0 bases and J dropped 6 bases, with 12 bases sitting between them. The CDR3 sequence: CASSLAALGGEQYF. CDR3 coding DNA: TGTGCCAGCAGCTTAGCCGCCCTGGGGGGCGAGCAGTACTTC.

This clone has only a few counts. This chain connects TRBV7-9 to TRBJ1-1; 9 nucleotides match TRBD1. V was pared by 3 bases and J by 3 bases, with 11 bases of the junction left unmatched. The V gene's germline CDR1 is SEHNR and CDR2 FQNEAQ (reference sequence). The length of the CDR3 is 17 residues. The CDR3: CASSFNGQGLLDTEAFF. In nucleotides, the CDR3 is TGTGCCAGCAGCTTTAACGGACAGGGGTTATTGGACACTGAAGCTTTCTTT.

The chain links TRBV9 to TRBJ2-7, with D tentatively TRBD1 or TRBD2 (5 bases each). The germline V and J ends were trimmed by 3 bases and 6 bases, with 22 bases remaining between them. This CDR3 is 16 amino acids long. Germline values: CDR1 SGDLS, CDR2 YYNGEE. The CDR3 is CASSAEPGPQLPEQYF. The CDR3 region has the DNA TGTGCCAGCAGCGCCGAACCGGGGCCCCAATTACCCGAGCAGTACTTC.

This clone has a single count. CDR3 loop: CSVVLGTGNEQYF. In DNA form, the CDR3 reads TGCAGCGTTGTCTTGGGGACAGGGAACGAGCAGTACTTC. J is TRBJ2-7 and V is TRBV29-1, with 9 bases matching TRBD1. CDR1 is SQVTM, CDR2 ANQGSEA, per germline. The CDR3 runs to 13 residues. The trim removed 4 bases at V and 5 bases at J, leaving 6 bases unmatched.

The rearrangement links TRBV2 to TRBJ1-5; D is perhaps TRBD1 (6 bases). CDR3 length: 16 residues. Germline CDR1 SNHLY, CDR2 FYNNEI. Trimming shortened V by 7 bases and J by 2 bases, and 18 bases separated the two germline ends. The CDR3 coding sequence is TGTGCCAGCACAGCCTACAGGGACATTGGCAATCAGCCCCAGCATTTT. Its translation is CASTAYRDIGNQPQHF.

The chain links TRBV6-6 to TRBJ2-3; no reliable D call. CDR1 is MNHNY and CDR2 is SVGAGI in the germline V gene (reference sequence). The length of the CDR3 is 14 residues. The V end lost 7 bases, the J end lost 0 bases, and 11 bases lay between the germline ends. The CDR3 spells CASMPLGSTDTQYF. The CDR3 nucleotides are TGTGCCAGCATGCCTTTGGGCAGCACAGATACGCAGTATTTT.

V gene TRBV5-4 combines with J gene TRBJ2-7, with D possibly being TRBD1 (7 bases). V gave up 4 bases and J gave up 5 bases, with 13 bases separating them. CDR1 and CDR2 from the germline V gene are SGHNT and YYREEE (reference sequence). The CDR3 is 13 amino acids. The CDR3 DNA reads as TGTGCCAGCAGCCGCAGGGGGGCGGACGAGCAGTACTTC. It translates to CASSRRGADEQYF.

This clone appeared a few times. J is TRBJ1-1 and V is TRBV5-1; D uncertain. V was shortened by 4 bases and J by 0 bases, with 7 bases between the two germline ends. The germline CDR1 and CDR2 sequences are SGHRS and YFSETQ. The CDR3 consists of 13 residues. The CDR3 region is CASSGPMNTEAFF. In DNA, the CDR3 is TGCGCCAGCAGCGGCCCGATGAACACTGAAGCTTTCTTT.

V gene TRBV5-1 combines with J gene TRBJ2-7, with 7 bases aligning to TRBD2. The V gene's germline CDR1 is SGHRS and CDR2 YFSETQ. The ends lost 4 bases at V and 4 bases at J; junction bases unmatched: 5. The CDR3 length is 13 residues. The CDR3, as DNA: TGCGCCAGCAGCATAGGGGAGGGGTACGAGCAGTACTTC. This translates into CASSIGEGYEQYF.

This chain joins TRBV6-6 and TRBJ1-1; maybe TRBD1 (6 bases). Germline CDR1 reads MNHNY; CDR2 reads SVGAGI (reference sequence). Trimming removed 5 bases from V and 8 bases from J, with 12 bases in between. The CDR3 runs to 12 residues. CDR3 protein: CASSLGGGEAFF. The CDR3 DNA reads TGTGCCAGCAGTCTAGGGGGAGGAGAAGCTTTCTTT.